This T cell receptor beta chain appears in the sequencing data of a study of blood T cell repertoires in COVID-19. During active infection, Seattle patients enrolled and were then monitored through disease. Germline V lookup: CDR1 LGHNA, CDR2 YNFKEQ. This CDR3 region has 19 residues. Trimming shortened V by 0 bases and J by 0 bases, and 18 bases separated the two germline ends. Under the authors' procedure: Reference gene primer amplification in the assay estimated nucleated cell counts. Assay used: immunoSEQ multiplex PCR; TCRdb lists only in-frame clones, some missing. The V and J calls and clone size were taken over from that table, and D and trimming were inferred from the DNA. This sample yields 250,000 to 350,000 clones, of which approximately 84% are seen a single time; about 1.5% belongs to the top ten.

The clonotype was recovered from a human donor with COVID-19, enrolled during active disease. The donor label of this sample is uncertain. Sequencing was carried out using peripheral blood. The chain recombines TRBV4-2 with TRBJ2-4, with a possible D match to TRBD2 (5 bases). For the CDR3, the DNA is TGTGCCAGCAGCCAAGATTTCAGCGGAACGGCCGTAGCCAAAAACATTCAGTACTTC. Protein product: CASSQDFSGTAVAKNIQYF.